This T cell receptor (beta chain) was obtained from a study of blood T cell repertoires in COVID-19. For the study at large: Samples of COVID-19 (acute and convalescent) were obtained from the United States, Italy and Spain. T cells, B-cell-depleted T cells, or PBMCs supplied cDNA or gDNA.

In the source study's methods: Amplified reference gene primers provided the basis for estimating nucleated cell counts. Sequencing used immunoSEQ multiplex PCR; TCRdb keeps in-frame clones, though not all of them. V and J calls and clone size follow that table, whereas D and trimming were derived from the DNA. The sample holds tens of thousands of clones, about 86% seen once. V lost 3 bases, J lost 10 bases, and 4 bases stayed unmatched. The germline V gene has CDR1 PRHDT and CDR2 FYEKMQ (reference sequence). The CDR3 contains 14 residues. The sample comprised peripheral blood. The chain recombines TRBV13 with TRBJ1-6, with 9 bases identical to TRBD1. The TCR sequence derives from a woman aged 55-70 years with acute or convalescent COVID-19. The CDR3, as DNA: TGTGCCAGCAGCTTTACAGGGGGCCAGTCACCCCTCCACTTT. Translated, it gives CASSFTGGQSPLHF.